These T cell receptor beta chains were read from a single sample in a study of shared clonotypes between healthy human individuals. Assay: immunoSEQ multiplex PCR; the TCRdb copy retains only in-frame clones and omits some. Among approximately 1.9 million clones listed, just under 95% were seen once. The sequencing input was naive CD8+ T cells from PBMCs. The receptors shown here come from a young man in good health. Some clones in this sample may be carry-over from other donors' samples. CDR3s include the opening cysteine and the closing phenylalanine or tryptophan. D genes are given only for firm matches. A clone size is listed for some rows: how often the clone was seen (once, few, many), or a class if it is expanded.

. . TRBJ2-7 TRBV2 TGTGCCAGCAGTGAAGGCAACAGCGCCTACGAGCAGTACTTC CASSEGNSAYEQYF
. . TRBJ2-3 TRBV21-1 TGTGCCAGCAGCAACGGGGGACTAGAGCTCCCAGATACGCAGTATTTT CASSNGGLELPDTQYF
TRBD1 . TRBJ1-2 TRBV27 TGTGCCAGCAGTTTTAACCCCGGGACAGAAATACTCTATGGCTACACCTTC CASSFNPGTEILYGYTF
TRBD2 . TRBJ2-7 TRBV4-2 TGTGCCAGCAGCCAAGAATCCGGGACTAGCGGGAACTACGAGCAGTACTTC CASSQESGTSGNYEQYF
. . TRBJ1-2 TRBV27 TGTGCCAGCAGTCTAGGACGGAGGCCCTATGGCTACACCTTC CASSLGRRPYGYTF
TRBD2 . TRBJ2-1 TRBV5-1 TGCGCCAGCAGCGCCAGAGCGGGAGGGCCTAACAATGAGCAGTTCTTC CASSARAGGPNNEQFF
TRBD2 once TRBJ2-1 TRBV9 TGTGCCAGCAGCGCTAGCGGAGGGGCCTACAATGAGCAGTTCTTC CASSASGGAYNEQFF
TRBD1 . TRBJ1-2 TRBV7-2 TGTGCCAGCAGCTCGGACAGGATCTATGGCTACACCTTC CASSSDRIYGYTF
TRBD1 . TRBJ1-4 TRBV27 TGTGCCAGCAGTCCCGGACAGGAGACAACTAATGAAAAACTGTTTTTT CASSPGQETTNEKLFF
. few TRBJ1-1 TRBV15 TGTGCCACCCTCGGACAGAAGAACACTGAAGCTTTCTTT CATLGQKNTEAFF
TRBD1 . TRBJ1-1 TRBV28 TGTGCCAGCAGTTACAGCCCCGGACAGGGGGACACTGAAGCTTTCTTT CASSYSPGQGDTEAFF
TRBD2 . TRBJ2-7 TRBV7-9 TGTGCCAGCAGTTCCGTGCTAGCGGCGTACGAGCAGTACTTC CASSSVLAAYEQYF
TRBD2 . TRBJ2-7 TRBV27 TGTGCCAGCAGTTCCGACTCTAGCGGCCCGTACTCAGGGCAGTACTTC CASSSDSSGPYSGQYF
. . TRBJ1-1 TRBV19 TGTGCCAGTAGTATACCCGGTGGCAGCACCGAAGCTTTCTTT CASSIPGGSTEAFF
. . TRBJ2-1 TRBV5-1 TGCGCCAGCAGCTGGGACCCAGATAGCTCCTACAATGAGCAGTTCTTC CASSWDPDSSYNEQFF
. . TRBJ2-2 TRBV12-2 TGTGCAAGTCGCTTAAAAGATGGACGCCCATCGCGGGACACCGGGGAGCTGTTTTTT CASRLKDGRPSRDTGELFF
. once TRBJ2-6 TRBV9 TGTGCCAGCAGCTCTCCACTGGCAGGCTCTGGGGCCAACGTCCTGACTTTC CASSSPLAGSGANVLTF
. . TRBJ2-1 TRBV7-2 TGTGCCAGCAGCTTAGTATATGGGGTAATCAATGAGCAGTTCTTC CASSLVYGVINEQFF
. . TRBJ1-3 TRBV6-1 TGTGCCAGCAGTGAAGGGGGGGACGGAAACACCATATATTTT CASSEGGDGNTIYF
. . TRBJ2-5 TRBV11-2 TGTGCCAGCAGCCCAAAAACCCAGGGTGAGGAGACCCAGTACTTC CASSPKTQGEETQYF
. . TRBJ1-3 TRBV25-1 TGTGCCAGCAGTGAATGGAGGGTTGAAAACACCATATATTTT CASSEWRVENTIYF
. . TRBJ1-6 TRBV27 TGTGCCAGCAGTTCCACCGTCATGTCCCTCCACTTT CASSSTVMSLHF
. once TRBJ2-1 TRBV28 TGTGCCAGCAGTTTACTGCAGGTGACCTACAATGAGCAGTTCTTC CASSLLQVTYNEQFF
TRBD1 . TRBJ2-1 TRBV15 TGTGCCACCAGCAGAGCCGCGACAGGGGTCCCTCATGAGCAGTTCTTC CATSRAATGVPHEQFF
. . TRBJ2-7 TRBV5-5 TGTGCCAGCAGCTTAGGTCCGGGCAGTTCCTACGAGCAGTACTTC CASSLGPGSSYEQYF
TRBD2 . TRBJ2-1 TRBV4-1 TGCGCCAGCAGCCCAGCGGCTAGCGGGGGATTATACAATGAGCAGTTCTTC CASSPAASGGLYNEQFF
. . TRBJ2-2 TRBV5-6 TGTGCCAGCAGCTTACCCGAAGGGCGGGGCACCGGGGAGCTGTTTTTT CASSLPEGRGTGELFF
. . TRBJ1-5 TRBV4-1 TGCGCCAGCAGCCAAGAGGGCGGATCCTCGAATCAGCCCCAGCATTTT CASSQEGGSSNQPQHF
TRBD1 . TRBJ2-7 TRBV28 TGTGCCAGCAGTCCCGGGACAGGCTACGAGCAGTACTTC CASSPGTGYEQYF
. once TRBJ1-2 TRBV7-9 TGTGCCAGCACCGAATGGGGGGCCGCATCCCCGGACTATGGCTACACCTTC CASTEWGAASPDYGYTF
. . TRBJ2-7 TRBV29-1 TGCAGCACCCGGGGCGCCCAAACCTACGAGCAGTACTTC CSTRGAQTYEQYF
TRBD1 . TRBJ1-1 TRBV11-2 TGTGCCAGCAGCTTAGGGGGGACAGGGTTTGACACTGAAGCTTTCTTT CASSLGGTGFDTEAFF
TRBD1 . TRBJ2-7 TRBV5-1 TGCGCCAGCAGCTTGGGGGGACAGGGCCTATACGAGCAGTACTTC CASSLGGQGLYEQYF
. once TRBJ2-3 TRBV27 TGTGCCAGCAGTTTATCTCTTGGAACTAGGGGGGATACGCAGTATTTT CASSLSLGTRGDTQYF
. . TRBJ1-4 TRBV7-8 TGTGCCAGCAGCTTAGCAGGTCGGGGATGGGAGACAACTAATGAAAAACTGTTTTTT CASSLAGRGWETTNEKLFF
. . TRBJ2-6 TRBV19 TGTGCCAGTAGTATAGATCGGAGGGCAGCCGGGGCCAACGTCCTGACTTTC CASSIDRRAAGANVLTF
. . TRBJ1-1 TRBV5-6 TGTGCCAGCAGCACGGGATCTCGGACGATAGGCACTGAAGCTTTCTTT CASSTGSRTIGTEAFF
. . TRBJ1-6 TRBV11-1 TGTGCCAGCAGCTTAGTGGCCGTCCGGGCTTCACCCCTCCACTTT CASSLVAVRASPLHF
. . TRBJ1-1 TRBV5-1 TGCGCCAGCAGCTTGATTAGGGACTCGACTGAAGCTTTCTTT CASSLIRDSTEAFF
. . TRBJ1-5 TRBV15 TGTGCCACCAGCAGATTACGAATAGGGGCAGGTCAGCCCCAGCATTTT CATSRLRIGAGQPQHF
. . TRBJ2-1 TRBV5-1 TGCGCCAGCAGCTCCTGGACCGACAATGAGCAGTTCTTC CASSSWTDNEQFF
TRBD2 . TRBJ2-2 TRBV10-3 TGTGCCATCACCGGGACTAGCGGGCCCCGGTGCAGGGAGCTGTTTTTT CAITGTSGPRCRELFF
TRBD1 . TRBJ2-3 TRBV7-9 TGTGCCAGCAGCCGCAGGGGGCGCACAGATACGCAGTATTTT CASSRRGRTDTQYF
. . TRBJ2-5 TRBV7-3 TGTGCCAGCAGCTTAACTACCTCAGGGACCCAGTACTTC CASSLTTSGTQYF
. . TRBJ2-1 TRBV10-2 TGCGCCAGCAGGACGGGACCCTCGGGGTTCAATGAGCAGTTCTTC CASRTGPSGFNEQFF
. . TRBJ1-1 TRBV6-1 TGTGCCAGCGGGAAGGGACTCAACACTGAAGCTTTCTTT CASGKGLNTEAFF
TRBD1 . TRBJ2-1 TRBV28 TGTGCCTCCGGACAGGGGGCGTACAATGAGCAGTTCTTC CASGQGAYNEQFF
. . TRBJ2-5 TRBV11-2 TGTGCCAGCAGCTCTGGGGCGGACCTCCAAGAGACCCAGTACTTC CASSSGADLQETQYF
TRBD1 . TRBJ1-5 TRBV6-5 TGTGCCAGCAGCTGGGACAGGGGTCAGCCCCAGCATTTT CASSWDRGQPQHF
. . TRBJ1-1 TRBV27 TGTGCCAGCGGCACGAGTGCCACTGAAGCTTTCTTT CASGTSATEAFF
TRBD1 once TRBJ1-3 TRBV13 TGTGCCAGCAGCGAGAGACAGGGGCCGTACACCATATATTTT CASSERQGPYTIYF
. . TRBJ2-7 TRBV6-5 TGTGCCAGCAGCTACACCGGCCACGGGGACGAGCAGTACTTC CASSYTGHGDEQYF
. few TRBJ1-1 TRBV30 TGTGCCTGGAGTGGGGTTTCGGACACTGAAGCTTTCTTT CAWSGVSDTEAFF
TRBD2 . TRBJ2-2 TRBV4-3 TGCGCCAGCAGCCAAGATACGGCGGGAGGTAACACCGGGGAGCTGTTTTTT CASSQDTAGGNTGELFF
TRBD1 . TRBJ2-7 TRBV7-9 TGTGCCAGCAGCCTAGACAGGGAGTCCTACGAGCAGTACTTC CASSLDRESYEQYF